The 7 T cell receptor beta chains listed next were all sequenced from one sample in a study of shared clonotypes between healthy human individuals. Naive CD8 isolation took CD45RO-negative cells positively selected for CCR7 and excluded terminally differentiated effector memory CD45RA+ cells. Repertoires were generated with immunoSEQ multiplex PCR, while TCRdb's copy carries only in-frame clones and drops some. The profile covers under 2,000,000 clones, with approximately 94% appearing a single time and around 1.2% taken by the ten largest. The sample comprised naive CD8+ T cells sorted from blood. The receptors were sampled from a man in his late teens or twenties in good health.

The rearrangement uses TRBV2 and TRBJ2-3; no clear D gene. The ends were cut back, 3 bases at V and 3 bases at J, with 7 bases in the middle. CDR1 is SNHLY, CDR2 FYNNEI, per germline. The CDR3 consists of 13 residues. The CDR3 reads CASSDLVTDTQYF. DNA for the CDR3: TGTGCCAGCAGTGACCTAGTAACAGATACGCAGTATTTT.

The rearrangement links TRBV4-3 to TRBJ1-5, with D hard to call. CDR1 is LGHNA and CDR2 is YSLEER in the germline V gene. V lost 1 base, J lost 0 bases, and 13 bases lay in between. The CDR3 totals 17 residues. The CDR3 region has the DNA TGCGCCAGCAGCCAAGGTCGACGGATTAATAGCAATCAGCCCCAGCATTTT. It encodes CASSQGRRINSNQPQHF.

The chain links TRBV4-1 to TRBJ2-1, with TRBD1 as a possible D gene (6 bases). Germline loops: CDR1 MGHRA, CDR2 YSYEKL. V shed 4 bases and J shed 5 bases, with 24 bases lying between them. The CDR3 has 18 residues. CDR3 coding DNA: TGCGCCAGCAGCCCCGAGGACCCAGGGGACCCGGTGAACAATGAGCAGTTCTTC. It translates to CASSPEDPGDPVNNEQFF.

The gene calls are TRBV6-6 and TRBJ2-7; unclear D gene. From germline, CDR1 is MNHNY and CDR2 SVGAGI (reference sequence). The CDR3 covers 14 residues. V lost 0 bases and J lost 2, with 8 bases in between. CDR3 in DNA: TGTGCCAGCAGTTACTCGAGCAGGACCTACGAGCAGTACTTC. Protein sequence: CASSYSSRTYEQYF.

The rearrangement uses TRBV5-6 and TRBJ2-7; D unclear. This CDR3 region has 14 residues. Germline values: CDR1 SGHDT, CDR2 YYEEEE. V lost 2 bases and J lost 1, with 10 bases in between. The CDR3 spells CASSFTSESYEQYF. In DNA, the CDR3 is TGTGCCAGCAGCTTCACGTCAGAATCCTACGAGCAGTACTTC.

The gene calls are TRBV28 and TRBJ1-5; 7 bases map to TRBD1. V trimming: 2 bases; J trimming: 1 base; junction bases outside the gene matches: 8. The CDR3 extends over 17 amino acids. Germline V gene data show CDR1 as MDHEN and CDR2 as SYDVKM. Here the CDR3 reads CASSLRDSAQSNQPQHF. The CDR3 coding sequence is TGTGCCAGCAGTTTACGGGACAGCGCCCAAAGCAATCAGCCCCAGCATTTT.

This clone has more than one count but fewer than ten. J is TRBJ1-2 and V is TRBV7-8, with no clear D. The CDR3 has 12 residues. Germline V lookup: CDR1 SGHVS, CDR2 FQNEAQ. The V gene lost 4 bases and the J gene lost 2 bases, with 5 bases spanning the gap. As DNA, the CDR3 is TGTGCCAGCAGCTCCGAGAACTATGGCTACACCTTC. It is translated as CASSSENYGYTF.